This T cell receptor (beta chain) came from a study of neurological immune-mediated disorders. Whole-study results and caveats: It was HTLV-1-associated myelopathy that showed the most TCR clonal expansion, while multiple sclerosis showed the least, falling below healthy controls.

This clonotype has a count of ten or more. Its antigen remains unknown. V lost 4 bases, J lost 0 bases, and 8 bases lay in between. CDR3 length: 14 residues. Germline V gives CDR1 SGHTA, CDR2 FQGTGA. It was by 5'RACE with 10-nucleotide random UMIs that the cDNA was made. Using its own MiXCR run on the 5' RACE reads, TCRdb lists one record per CDR3 protein. The table records under 90,000 distinct CDR3 sequences, 10% to 13% of them present only once. The specimen was PBMCs. The clonotype comes from a man aged 35 to 55 in good health. The rearrangement links TRBV7-3 to TRBJ2-3; possibly TRBD1 for D (6 bases). The DNA of the CDR3 is TGTGCCAGCAGCTCGGGGACAAGCACAGATACGCAGTATTTT. It codes for CASSSGTSTDTQYF.